Given below is one T cell receptor (beta chain) in context. The antigen is not known. These data come from a study of T cell repertoires in cytomegalovirus infection. From germline, CDR1 is ENHRY and CDR2 SYGVKD. V was cut by 10 bases and J by 1 base, with 10 bases left in between. This CDR3 spans 13 amino acids. MiXCR was run by TCRdb on the reads, yielding one entry per CDR3 protein. The sample holds just over 450,000 distinct CDR3 sequences, approximately 46% seen once. This clonotype originated in a human donor in good health (CMV status not recorded). Some clones in this sample may be carry-over from other donors' samples. The chain joins TRBV10-3 to TRBJ2-2, with D unresolved. The specimen comprised cultured PBMCs, sampled from culture after CMV antigen stimulation. This chain's CDR3 is CATSRQNTGELFF. The CDR3 DNA reads TGTGCCACCTCCCGCCAGAACACCGGGGAGCTGTTTTTT.